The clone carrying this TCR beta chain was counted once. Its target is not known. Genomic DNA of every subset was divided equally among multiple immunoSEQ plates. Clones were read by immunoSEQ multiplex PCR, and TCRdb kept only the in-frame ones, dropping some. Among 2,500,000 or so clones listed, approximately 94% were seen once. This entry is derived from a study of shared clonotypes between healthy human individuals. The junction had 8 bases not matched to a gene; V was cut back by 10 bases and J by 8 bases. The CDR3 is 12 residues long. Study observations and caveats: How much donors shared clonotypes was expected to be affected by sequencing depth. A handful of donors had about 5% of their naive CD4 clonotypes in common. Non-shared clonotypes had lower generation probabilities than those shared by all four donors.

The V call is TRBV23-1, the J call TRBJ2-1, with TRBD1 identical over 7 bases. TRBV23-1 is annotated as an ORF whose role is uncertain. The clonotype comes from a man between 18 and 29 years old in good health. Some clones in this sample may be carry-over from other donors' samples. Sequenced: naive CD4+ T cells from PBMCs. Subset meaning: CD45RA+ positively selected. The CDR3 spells CATILRGHEQFF. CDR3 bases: TGCGCCACCATTTTAAGGGGGCATGAGCAGTTCTTC.